This T cell receptor (beta chain) was obtained from a study of T cell responses to AZD1222 COVID-19 vaccine. Study-wide results and limits: Dominant at 160-218 and 743-854, vaccine-associated CD4 TCRs also spanned spike. Sampled repertoires all dated from after the peak T cell response.

The junction had 7 bases not matched to a gene; V was cut back by 3 bases and J by 6 bases. CDR3 length: 16 amino acids. CDR1 and CDR2 (germline): KGHSH, LQKENI. As to this clone: The antigen remains undetermined.

Clones were sequenced by immunoSEQ multiplex PCR, and TCRdb holds only the in-frame ones, with some missing. The repertoire includes about 140,000 clones, roughly nine tenths of them detected once, and about 7.5% sits in the top ten. The chain is built from TRBV18 and TRBJ2-7; 14 bases map to TRBD2. Sequencing used peripheral blood, obtained 28 days after the second dose of the MenACWY control vaccine. The clonotype was recovered from an adult who received the MenACWY meningococcal vaccine as a control. The CDR3 DNA sequence: TGTGCCAGCTCACCCGGGACTAGCGGGGGAATCTCCGAGCAGTACTTC. Amino acid sequence: CASSPGTSGGISEQYF. Supplemented by reference TRBV18 and TRBJ2-7, the full variable domain reads NAGVMQNPRHLVRRRGQEARLRCSPMKGHSHVYWYRQLPEEGLKFMVYLQKENIIDESGMPKERFSAEFPKEGPSILRIQQVVRGDSAAYFCASSPGTSGGISEQYFGPGTRLTVT.